The sequence of this TCR beta chain was determined in a study of blood T cell repertoires in COVID-19. Trimming at V came to 7 bases and at J to 6 bases, leaving 11 bases not matched to a gene. The germline V gene encodes CDR1 MNHEY and CDR2 SVGAGI. The CDR3 runs to 14 residues. The repertoire was sequenced with immunoSEQ multiplex PCR; TCRdb's copy has only in-frame clones and lacks some. The sample shows about 120,000 clones, about 85% of them seen only once. The sequence was obtained from a man older than 75 with acute or convalescent COVID-19. The chain has TRBV6-5 and TRBJ1-2; TRBD1 aligns across 7 bases. Sequencing input: peripheral blood. CDR3 sequence reads: CASTLRGGLDGYTF. The CDR3 DNA reads as TGTGCCAGCACCCTGAGAGGGGGCTTGGATGGCTACACCTTC.